A selection of T cell receptor beta chains follows, all from one sample in a study of spatial heterogeneity in lung cancer. One entry per CDR3 protein, called by TCRdb with MiXCR from the 5' RACE reads. Of fewer than 45,000 distinct CDR3 sequences in the sample, nearly 7% were seen once. Sequences were derived from PBMCs, sampled at surgery. The receptors were gathered from a female donor with early-stage non-small cell lung cancer. Each CDR3 is given with its conserved first and last residue. The order of the fields is V gene, J gene, clone size, D gene, CDR3 DNA, CDR3 protein. D genes are given only for firm matches. Clone size, where shown, is once, few, many, or a class for clones that have expanded.

v_call: TRBV10-3
j_call: TRBJ1-5
clone_size: many
d_call: TRBD1
cdr3_nt: TGTGCCATCAGTGATTCCGACAGGGGGTATCAGCCCCAGCATTTT
cdr3_aa: CAISDSDRGYQPQHF

v_call: TRBV5-1
j_call: TRBJ2-5
clone_size: .
d_call: .
cdr3_nt: TGCGCCAGCAGCCGCGACAATTCGTACCAAGAGACCCAGTACTTC
cdr3_aa: CASSRDNSYQETQYF

v_call: TRBV6-1
j_call: TRBJ1-2
clone_size: .
d_call: .
cdr3_nt: TGTGCCAGCAGTGAAGAGGGCTATGGCTACACCTTC
cdr3_aa: CASSEEGYGYTF

v_call: TRBV18
j_call: TRBJ1-1
clone_size: .
d_call: .
cdr3_nt: TGTGCCAGCTCGGACCAGGAGAACACTGAAGCTTTCTTT
cdr3_aa: CASSDQENTEAFF

v_call: TRBV11-2
j_call: TRBJ2-1
clone_size: .
d_call: .
cdr3_nt: TGTGCCAGCAGCTCAGGGTACAAGTATGAGCAGTTCTTC
cdr3_aa: CASSSGYKYEQFF

v_call: TRBV6-2/TRBV6-3
j_call: TRBJ1-2
clone_size: many
d_call: TRBD1
cdr3_nt: TGTGCCAGCATCGCGGGACAGAGTTTTTATGGCTACACCTTC
cdr3_aa: CASIAGQSFYGYTF

v_call: TRBV7-2
j_call: TRBJ1-5
clone_size: .
d_call: .
cdr3_nt: TGTGCCAGCAGCCCGCGGACTAGACTTCAGCCCCAGCATTTT
cdr3_aa: CASSPRTRLQPQHF

v_call: TRBV20-1
j_call: TRBJ2-6
clone_size: many
d_call: .
cdr3_nt: TGCAGTGCTAGAGATGACGGAGATGTACGCGGGGCCAACGTCCTGACTTTC
cdr3_aa: CSARDDGDVRGANVLTF

v_call: TRBV3-1
j_call: TRBJ1-3
clone_size: many
d_call: .
cdr3_nt: TGTGCCAGCAGCCAAGATCTGGGAAACACCATATATTTT
cdr3_aa: CASSQDLGNTIYF

v_call: TRBV28
j_call: TRBJ2-7
clone_size: few
d_call: TRBD2
cdr3_nt: TGTGCCAGCAGTACTACGGGACTAGCGGGGCCCTCCTACGAGCAGTACTTC
cdr3_aa: CASSTTGLAGPSYEQYF

v_call: TRBV4-1
j_call: TRBJ1-1
clone_size: few
d_call: .
cdr3_nt: TGCGCCAGCAGCCAGCGAGATAGCACTGAAGCTTTCTTT
cdr3_aa: CASSQRDSTEAFF

v_call: TRBV27
j_call: TRBJ1-2
clone_size: many
d_call: .
cdr3_nt: TGTGCCAGCAGTTTACGCAGAGGGGTAGCCCTGATCTATGGCTACACCTTC
cdr3_aa: CASSLRRGVALIYGYTF

v_call: TRBV6-1
j_call: TRBJ1-1
clone_size: many
d_call: .
cdr3_nt: TGTGCCAGCAGCCCTTGGACAGCCAGCCTCTCGAACACTGAAGCTTTCTTT
cdr3_aa: CASSPWTASLSNTEAFF

v_call: TRBV5-1
j_call: TRBJ2-3
clone_size: .
d_call: .
cdr3_nt: TGCGCCAGCAGCTTGACCACAGGGCCAGATACGCAGTATTTT
cdr3_aa: CASSLTTGPDTQYF

v_call: TRBV9
j_call: TRBJ1-1
clone_size: many
d_call: .
cdr3_nt: TGTGCCAGCAGCGTAACAGGGACCACTGAAGCTTTCTTT
cdr3_aa: CASSVTGTTEAFF

v_call: TRBV20-1
j_call: TRBJ2-1
clone_size: few
d_call: TRBD2
cdr3_nt: TGCAGTGCTTCACTACCCGGGACTACAGAGCAGTTCTTC
cdr3_aa: CSASLPGTTEQFF

v_call: TRBV5-1
j_call: TRBJ2-3
clone_size: .
d_call: TRBD1
cdr3_nt: TGCGCCAGCAGCCCCTCGCCGGGGACAGGGAGCACAGATACGCAGTATTTT
cdr3_aa: CASSPSPGTGSTDTQYF

v_call: TRBV5-6
j_call: TRBJ2-1
clone_size: few
d_call: .
cdr3_nt: TGTGCCAGCAGGGGGACGGTGAGCTCCTACAATGAGCAGTTCTTC
cdr3_aa: CASRGTVSSYNEQFF

v_call: TRBV6-6
j_call: TRBJ2-4
clone_size: many
d_call: TRBD1
cdr3_nt: TGTGCCAGCAGTTCCGGACAGGGAGCCAAAAACATTCAGTACTTC
cdr3_aa: CASSSGQGAKNIQYF

v_call: TRBV6-5
j_call: TRBJ2-7
clone_size: many
d_call: .
cdr3_nt: TGTGCCAGCAGTAACCCCCGGGGTCCCTACGAGCAGTACTTC
cdr3_aa: CASSNPRGPYEQYF

v_call: TRBV5-1
j_call: TRBJ2-1
clone_size: many
d_call: TRBD1
cdr3_nt: TGCGCCAGCAGCTTGGCCGGGACAGGGGGCCAGAATGAGCAGTTCTTC
cdr3_aa: CASSLAGTGGQNEQFF

v_call: TRBV15
j_call: TRBJ1-6
clone_size: .
d_call: .
cdr3_nt: TGTGCCACCAGCAGACCTCGAGATGGGGCCCTCCACTTT
cdr3_aa: CATSRPRDGALHF

v_call: TRBV7-2
j_call: TRBJ1-2
clone_size: many
d_call: .
cdr3_nt: TGTGCCAGCAGCTTAGCAGCCTATGGCTACACCTTC
cdr3_aa: CASSLAAYGYTF

v_call: TRBV12-3/TRBV12-4
j_call: TRBJ1-1
clone_size: many
d_call: .
cdr3_nt: TGTGCCAGCAGATTGGTTCTTCAGAACACTGAAGCTTTCTTT
cdr3_aa: CASRLVLQNTEAFF

v_call: TRBV7-2
j_call: TRBJ2-5
clone_size: few
d_call: .
cdr3_nt: TGTGCCAGCAGCTCCCAGCTCTTCCAAGAGACCCAGTACTTC
cdr3_aa: CASSSQLFQETQYF

v_call: TRBV21-1
j_call: TRBJ2-5
clone_size: many
d_call: .
cdr3_nt: TGTGCCAGCAGCAAATCGAGGCTAGCGGGACCACAAGAGACCCAGTACTTC
cdr3_aa: CASSKSRLAGPQETQYF

v_call: TRBV12-3/TRBV12-4
j_call: TRBJ2-3
clone_size: few
d_call: .
cdr3_nt: TGTGCCAGCATCCCTGGGACGGCGGGGGCCACAGATACGCAGTATTTT
cdr3_aa: CASIPGTAGATDTQYF

v_call: TRBV28
j_call: TRBJ1-4
clone_size: few
d_call: .
cdr3_nt: TGTGCCAGCCGGTTGGTTAATGAAAAACTGTTTTTT
cdr3_aa: CASRLVNEKLFF